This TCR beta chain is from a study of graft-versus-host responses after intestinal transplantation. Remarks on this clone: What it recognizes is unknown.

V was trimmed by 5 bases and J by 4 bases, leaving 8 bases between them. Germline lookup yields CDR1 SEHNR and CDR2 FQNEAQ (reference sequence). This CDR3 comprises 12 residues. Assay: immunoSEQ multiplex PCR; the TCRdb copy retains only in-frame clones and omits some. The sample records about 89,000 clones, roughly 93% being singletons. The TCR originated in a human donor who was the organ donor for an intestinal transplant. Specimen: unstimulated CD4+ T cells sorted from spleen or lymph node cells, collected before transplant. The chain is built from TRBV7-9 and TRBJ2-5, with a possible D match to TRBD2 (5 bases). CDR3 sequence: CASSRDVETQYF. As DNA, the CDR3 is TGTGCCAGCAGCCGGGATGTAGAGACCCAGTACTTC.